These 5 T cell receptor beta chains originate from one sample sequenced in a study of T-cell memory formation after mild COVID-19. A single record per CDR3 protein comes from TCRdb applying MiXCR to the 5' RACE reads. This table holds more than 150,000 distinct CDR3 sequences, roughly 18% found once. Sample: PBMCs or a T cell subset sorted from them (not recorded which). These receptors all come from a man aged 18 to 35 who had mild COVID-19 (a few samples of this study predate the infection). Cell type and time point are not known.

Here the CDR3 DNA reads TGTGCCAGCACCCGGGAAGGCCAGCCCCAGCATTTT. Its protein product is CASTREGQPQHF. The V and J genes are TRBV12-3 or TRBV12-4 and TRBJ1-5; D not certain. Trimming pared 7 bases from V and 7 bases from J, leaving 11 bases between. The CDR3 is 12 amino acids.

The CDR3 spells CASSQVERGQQFF. CDR3 nucleotide sequence: TGTGCCAGCAGCCAAGTCGAGCGGGGACAGCAGTTCTTC. The V and J genes are TRBV12-3 or TRBV12-4 and TRBJ2-1, with 7 bases fitting TRBD2. CDR3 length: 13 amino acids. V dropped 6 bases and J dropped 11; count of bases not matched to a gene: 10.

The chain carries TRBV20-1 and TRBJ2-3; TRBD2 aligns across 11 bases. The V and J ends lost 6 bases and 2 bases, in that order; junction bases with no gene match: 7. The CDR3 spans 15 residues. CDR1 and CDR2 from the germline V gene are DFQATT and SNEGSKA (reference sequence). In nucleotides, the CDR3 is TGCAGTGCCAACCTAGCGGGGGGCTTCACAGATACGCAGTATTTT. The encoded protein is CSANLAGGFTDTQYF.

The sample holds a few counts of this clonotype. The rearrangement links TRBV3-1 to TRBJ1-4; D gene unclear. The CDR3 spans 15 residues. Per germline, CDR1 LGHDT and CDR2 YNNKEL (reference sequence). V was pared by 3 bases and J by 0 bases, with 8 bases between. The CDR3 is CASSQLLATNEKLFF. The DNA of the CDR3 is TGTGCCAGCAGCCAGCTCCTCGCAACTAATGAAAAACTGTTTTTT.

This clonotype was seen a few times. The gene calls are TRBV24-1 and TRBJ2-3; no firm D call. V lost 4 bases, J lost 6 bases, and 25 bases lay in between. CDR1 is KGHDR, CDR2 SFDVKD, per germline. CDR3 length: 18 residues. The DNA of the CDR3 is TGTGCCACCAGTGACCAAGACCCCCGACTTGGTGCGACGGATACGCAGTATTTT. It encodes CATSDQDPRLGATDTQYF.